This T cell receptor (beta chain) comes out of a study of T cells in Graves' hyperthyroidism and ophthalmopathy (dated by TCRdb to between 2019 and 2020). The study in broad terms: To identify distinguishing TCR V-J signatures, a discovery cohort of some 100 patients was used, comprising 40 to 45 with Graves' ophthalmopathy and 57 with stable Graves' hyperthyroidism. According to the paper, TCR Vbeta CDR3 sequencing was carried out on 120 to 150 peripheral blood samples, which came from some 41 ophthalmopathy, around 74 hyperthyroidism and approximately 17 progressor patients. In addition, the study compared T-cell repertoires in thyroid tissue and in blood from several Graves' hyperthyroidism patients. Following sampling, methimazole starting at 30 mg daily was given to hyperthyroidism patients, and high-dose intravenous methylprednisolone was given to ophthalmopathy patients. Whether ophthalmopathy could be predicted prospectively was tested in an independent validation cohort made up of some 20 hyperthyroidism patients plus 17 patients who later progressed to ophthalmopathy. The roughly 90 discovery patients were divided at random into training and test sets in a 7:3 ratio.

As to this clonotype: The antigen this receptor binds is unknown. One junction end does not reproduce the germline sequence, and a read error may be involved.

General study outcomes and caveats: In validation, the model predicted progression to ophthalmopathy with around 71% sensitivity and around 72% specificity, a median of 6.5 months before onset. Sample size was not statistically predetermined, and blinding of investigators to group allocation was not performed. Most expanded thyroid clonotypes (frequency above 0.001) were also detected in blood, suggesting blood repertoires may reflect thyroid immune responses. Ophthalmopathy was separated from stable hyperthyroidism by a 13 V-J signature model, with roughly 88% sensitivity and about 81% specificity obtained in cross-validation and 80%/75% obtained in testing.

A patient counted as having stable Graves' hyperthyroidism if no progression to ophthalmopathy occurred over 18 months of follow-up. Hyperthyroidism patients were aged 18 to 65 years and newly diagnosed, with disease duration of less than 2 months. Any patient with an uncontrolled infection, another autoimmune disease, pregnancy or lactation was excluded. Diagnoses relied on clinical symptoms, serum thyroxine and TRAb, thyroid ultrasound and orbital computed tomography. Total RNA was extracted with Trizol reagent, and quality was checked on an Agilent 2100 Bioanalyzer. From its cysteine to its phenylalanine, the CDR3 spans 16 amino acids. The read is trimmed to its CDR3 DNA, 48 bases read in frame from base 1. CDR1 and CDR2 are read off the germline V gene as SGHRS and YFSETQ. Amplification of TCR beta CDR3 regions was carried out from RNA transcripts. The first round of RT-PCR for the TCR CDR3 was performed with the HTBI primer set and the Qiagen OneStep RT-PCR kit. A second multiplex PCR round built the libraries, followed by size selection and purification. Paired-end sequencing of the libraries was performed with 100 bp reads on an Illumina HiSeq2000. Under the source paper's analysis protocol: SOAPnuke was used to process the raw data, throwing out any read that contained adapters or uncalled bases, had a mean Phred below 15, or lacked an exact constant-primer or identifier match. High-quality paired reads were merged with COPE v1.2.5, and unique nucleotide sequences were defined as clonotypes. MiTCR v1.1 was used to align the clonotypes against IMGT TRBV, TRBD and TRBJ reference segments. The analysis included only V-J combinations with a frequency above 0.0001, which together covered 99% to 99.2% of the repertoires. The TCS score was defined as F50 (clonal expansion) divided by E x V (chaos), with BLOSUM62-based TCRdist calculated between CDR3 peptides within each V-J. Welch's t-statistics and random forest reduced roughly 540 V-J features to 10 to 15, which were used in a naive Bayes classifier (R e1071). Thyroid-blood repertoire similarity was quantified with the Morisita-Horn index. TCRdb applied fastp at Q25 and MiXCR to the public reads, then kept only in-frame beta chains. Each CDR3 protein gets just one entry, which takes the most common genes and DNA from the rows behind it. None of the V and J calls come from the authors' own analysis; TCRdb made them. Across this sample there are 450,000 to 700,000 distinct CDR3 sequences, with 40% to 55% seen only once. In total, the top ten clones hold around 7.7% of the sample.

This sequence originates from a young woman with Graves' hyperthyroidism. The V gene is TRBV5-1 and the J gene is TRBJ1-1; the D segment could be TRBD1, given 5 matching bases. The sample was peripheral blood or thyroid tissue (not recorded which). At the DNA level, the sequence is TGCGCCAGCAGCTTAGCCCTTCAGGGCGGGGGAACTGATGCTTTCTTT. Protein translation: CASSLALQGGGTDAFF.